This TCR beta chain was obtained from a study of blood T cell repertoires in COVID-19. The overall study: Acute-phase and convalescent COVID-19 samples originated in the United States, Italy and Spain. From T cells, B-cell-depleted T cells, or PBMCs came the material, which was cDNA or gDNA.

Using immunoSEQ multiplex PCR, the repertoire was profiled, and TCRdb retains in-frame clones only, with some absent. This sample has roughly 300,000 clones, with approximately 84% found just once. Germline V CDR1 and CDR2: MRHNA, SNTAGT. V gave up 2 bases and J gave up 5 bases, with 6 bases separating them. The CDR3 sequence is 13 residues long. Material: peripheral blood. The rearrangement links TRBV6-4 to TRBJ2-2; unclear D gene. This TCR came from a human donor with COVID-19, enrolled during active disease. The donor label of this sample is uncertain. In DNA form, the CDR3 reads TGTGCCAGCAGTGACCAGGCGACCGGGGAGCTGTTTTTT. This gives the protein CASSDQATGELFF.